This TCR beta chain was recovered during a study of post-analysis software for immune sequencing data (dated by TCRdb to about 2015). For context, the study as a whole: Recorded disease courses included relapsing-remitting, secondary progressive and progressive-relapsing multiple sclerosis, with some patients lacking subtype annotation. The patient repertoires were set against about 12 previously published healthy control repertoires from donors whose ages ranged from about 6 to 25 years. A subset of samples was prepared in parallel using single-end sample barcoding, then pooled and co-amplified after Illumina adapter ligation. Overall study results and their limits: Normalized Chao1 diversity was significantly lower in multiple sclerosis patients than controls, suggesting substantial peripheral T-cell clonal expansion. The multiple sclerosis patient group was slightly younger than the control group. Patients showed significantly higher frequencies than controls for roughly 5 TRBV segments, among them TRBV5-6, TRBV5-1 and TRBV20-1. When samples were clustered directly using the F measure, samples prepared in the same batch co-clustered strongly, which prompted a batch-effect correction.

Libraries were prepared through PCR. This sample was sequenced with an Illumina HiSeq 2500. To reduce PCR and sequencing biases, unique molecular identifiers were built into the TCR beta cDNA libraries. Some 500,000 cDNA molecules were obtained for every 1 to 10 million input T cells, so each molecule roughly corresponded to one T cell. The patient libraries were prepared and sequenced with the same protocol used for the earlier healthy control dataset. Within a given batch, samples were prepared together, multiplexed and sequenced on the same HiSeq lane. The paper's processing steps were these. Raw barcoded reads were processed with MIGEC, discarding single-read molecular identifier groups before consensus assembly and CDR3 extraction. Clonotype tables were post-analysed with VDJtools, normalizing diversity by down-sampling all datasets to the smallest sample size. Repertoire overlap clustering matched CDR3 amino acid but not nucleotide sequences to correct batch-related cross-sample contamination. TCRdb took the public reads, trimmed them with fastp at Q25, ran MiXCR for clone calling and kept in-frame beta chains. Every CDR3 protein is listed once, alongside the most common genes and DNA of its rows. TCRdb, not the original authors, processed these V and J calls. The table for this sample lists around 500,000 distinct CDR3 sequences; roughly 34% of them were counted only once. About 5.6% of the sample belongs to the ten largest clones.

V is pared back by 8 bases and J by 5 bases, with 7 bases lying between the germline termini. The CDR3 goes from the cysteine to the phenylalanine over 9 residues. Just the 27-base CDR3 DNA is kept, in frame starting at base 1. The germline V gene yields SQVTM for CDR1 and ANQGSEA for CDR2. To demonstrate the VDJtools post-analysis software, the study profiled TCR beta repertoires from the peripheral blood of 10 to 15 young patients with multiple sclerosis. The multiple sclerosis patients were children and adolescents ranging in age from about 6 to 16 years. This clonotype was found many times. What this receptor recognizes is not known. Base qualities are not recorded, but no much larger clone differs from it by a single base.

The chain was built from TRBV29-1 and TRBJ2-7, with no confidently assigned D gene. The clonotype originates from a girl aged 2-17 years with multiple sclerosis. The specimen was blood. In nucleotide form, the sequence is TGCAGCCCTTCGAACGAGCAGTACTTC. It specifies CSPSNEQYF.